The TCR beta chain described here comes from a study of blood T cell repertoires in COVID-19. The length of the CDR3 is 15 residues. Germline V lookup: CDR1 MNHEY, CDR2 SVGEGT. V dropped 5 bases and J dropped 0 bases, with 10 bases sitting between them. This table comes from immunoSEQ multiplex PCR, and its TCRdb copy is limited to in-frame clones, with some not included. The repertoire holds hundreds of thousands of clones, with 75% to 90% as singletons. This chain links TRBV6-2 or TRBV6-3 with TRBJ1-4; perhaps TRBD1 as D (5 bases). Sequencing input: PBMCs or T cells enriched from blood (not recorded which). The clonotype originates from a young woman who had been exposed to COVID-19. The CDR3 sequence is CASSKGAATNEKLFF. Here the CDR3 DNA reads TGTGCCAGCAGTAAAGGGGCGGCAACTAATGAAAAACTGTTTTTT.